Listed here are 19 T cell receptor beta chains from one sample, sequenced in a study of blood T cell repertoires in COVID-19. The protocol was immunoSEQ multiplex PCR, while the TCRdb copy is restricted to in-frame clones and leaves out a portion. The repertoire holds more than 250,000 clones, approximately 88% seen once, with roughly 6.2% in the top ten. The material sequenced was PBMCs or T cells enriched from blood (not recorded which). Receptor source: a woman in her thirties or forties who had recovered from COVID-19.

The chain uses TRBV19 and TRBJ1-2, with D tentatively TRBD1 (5 bases). CDR1 and CDR2 from the germline V gene are LNHDA and SQIVND (reference sequence). This CDR3 has 15 residues. The ends were cut back, 8 bases at V and 4 bases at J, with 20 bases in the middle. CDR3 protein: CASYYQGRNSYGYTF. In nucleotides, the CDR3 is TGTGCCAGTTACTACCAGGGAAGAAACTCCTATGGCTACACCTTC.

The rearrangement links TRBV15 to TRBJ2-7, with 7 bases matching TRBD1. This CDR3 is 15 amino acids long. The V gene's germline CDR1 is LNHNV and CDR2 YYDKDF (reference sequence). V gave up 3 bases and J gave up 1 base; unmatched junction bases: 6. CDR3 sequence reads: CATSRAGDRSYEQYF. The CDR3 nucleotides are TGTGCCACCAGCAGGGCCGGGGACAGATCCTACGAGCAGTACTTC.

For the CDR3, the DNA is TGTGCCAGCAGCTGGCGGGGTCCCACAGATACGCAGTATTTT. Its protein product is CASSWRGPTDTQYF. The J gene is TRBJ2-3, the V gene TRBV7-8, with a weak D call TRBD2 (6 bases). Germline loops: CDR1 SGHVS, CDR2 FQNEAQ. This CDR3 has 14 amino acids. V dropped 4 bases and J dropped 2 bases, with 10 bases sitting between them.

The chain employs TRBV7-2 and TRBJ2-7, with a possible D match to TRBD2 (6 bases). CDR1 SGHTA and CDR2 FQGNSA come from the germline V gene. The CDR3 is 15 amino acids. Trimming shortened V by 3 bases and J by 0 bases, and 12 bases separated the two germline ends. This CDR3 reads CASSFQDYYSYEQYF. The CDR3 nucleotides are TGTGCCAGCAGCTTTCAGGACTACTACTCCTACGAGCAGTACTTC.

The chain carries TRBV11-2 and TRBJ2-7; weak D call: TRBD1 (5 bases). This CDR3 has 15 amino acids. Germline CDR1 reads SGHAT; CDR2 reads FQNNGV. Between the trimmed V and J ends, which lost 5 bases and 7 bases, there was a span of 21 bases. The chain's CDR3 is CASSTGPPGSDEQYF. Written as DNA, the CDR3 is TGTGCCAGCAGCACAGGACCCCCCGGCTCCGATGAGCAGTACTTC.

This clone appeared a few times. V usage is TRBV12-3 or TRBV12-4 and J usage is TRBJ1-2; D gene unclear. This CDR3 is built from 13 residues. V dropped 8 bases and J dropped 4 bases, with 14 bases sitting between them. The CDR3 DNA follows: TGTGCCAGCTCTATATTAGGCGGCTATGGCTACACCTTC. Protein: CASSILGGYGYTF.

The chain combines TRBV12-2 with TRBJ2-7; TRBD2 is taken as the D call from the table, unchecked against the DNA. TRBV12-2 is a known pseudogene. This CDR3 has 12 amino acids. The CDR3 region has the DNA TGTGCAAGTCGCCCCCTGGAGTGCGAGCAGTACTTC. Translated, it gives CASRPLECEQYF.

The V gene is TRBV11-2, the J gene TRBJ2-1; 11 nucleotides line up with TRBD2. The CDR3 has 20 amino acids. The junction had 11 bases not matched to a gene; V was cut back by 0 bases and J by 1 base. Germline V gene data show CDR1 as SGHAT and CDR2 as FQNNGV. CDR3 DNA: TGTGCCAGCAGCTTAGACCCCACTAGCGGGAGTGTCAGGTCCTACAATGAGCAGTTCTTC. Its protein is CASSLDPTSGSVRSYNEQFF.

This sequence joins TRBV28 and TRBJ1-4; D is unclear. V was trimmed by 2 bases and J by 7 bases, leaving 5 bases between them. Looked up from germline, CDR1 is MDHEN and CDR2 is SYDVKM. CDR3 size: 12 residues. The CDR3 nucleotides read TGTGCCAGCAGTTTAGTTCGTGAAAAACTGTTTTTT. Translating it yields CASSLVREKLFF.

V gene TRBV4-3 combines with J gene TRBJ1-2; D unclear. The CDR3 is 13 residues long. The germline V and J ends were trimmed by 0 bases and 4 bases, with 6 bases remaining between them. Per the germline V gene, CDR1 is LGHNA and CDR2 is YSLEER. CDR3 bases: TGCGCCAGCAGCCAAGAGGGAGTCTATGGCTACACCTTC. Residues: CASSQEGVYGYTF.

The chain is built from TRBV7-2 and TRBJ1-6; unclear D gene. The CDR3 is 14 amino acids. Per germline, CDR1 SGHTA and CDR2 FQGNSA. V was clipped by 4 bases and J by 5 bases, with 9 bases between them. Here the CDR3 reads CASSSRHDNSPLHF. The CDR3 DNA is TGTGCCAGCAGCTCACGACACGATAATTCACCCCTCCACTTT.

This sequence joins TRBV6-5 and TRBJ1-6; D remains ambiguous. Looked up from germline, CDR1 is MNHEY and CDR2 is SVGAGI. The CDR3 is made up of 14 amino acids. V lost 2 bases and J lost 4, with 6 bases in between. The CDR3, as DNA: TGTGCCAGCAGTTACGTGGCTTATAATTCACCCCTCCACTTT. Protein: CASSYVAYNSPLHF.

This clone was seen once. The V and J genes are TRBV7-4 and TRBJ2-3; D possibly corresponds to TRBD2 (5 bases). Germline V gene data show CDR1 as SGHVT and CDR2 as SQSDAQ. The length of the CDR3 is 15 residues. Trimming stripped 0 bases from V and 2 bases from J, with 9 bases between. CDR3 bases: TGTGCCAGCAGCTTAGCGGGAGCTAACACAGATACGCAGTATTTT. As protein: CASSLAGANTDTQYF.

In its sample, this clone was seen many times. V is TRBV6-2 or TRBV6-3 and J is TRBJ2-1, with 8 nucleotides matching TRBD2. The V gene's germline CDR1 is MNHEY and CDR2 SVGEGT. Trimming at V came to 5 bases and at J to 0 bases, leaving 0 bases not matched to a gene. The CDR3 extends over 14 amino acids. CDR3 residues: CASSSGSSYNEQFF. The DNA for the CDR3 is TGTGCCAGCAGTAGCGGGAGCTCCTACAATGAGCAGTTCTTC.

The rearrangement uses TRBV28 and TRBJ1-5; 8 bases fit TRBD1. J gave up 4 bases and V 7 bases, and 15 bases lay outside the gene matches. CDR3 length: 17 amino acids. Germline V gene sequence: CDR1 MDHEN, CDR2 SYDVKM. This CDR3 is CASTPRTGLIRNQPQHF. The CDR3 DNA reads TGTGCCAGCACCCCTCGGACAGGGTTAATTCGGAATCAGCCCCAGCATTTT.

V is TRBV9 and J is TRBJ2-7; 10 bases agree with TRBD2. Germline V gene lookup returns CDR1 SGDLS and CDR2 YYNGEE. The CDR3 consists of 16 residues. V was pared by 3 bases and J by 5 bases, with 11 bases of the junction left unmatched. This chain's CDR3 is CASSGHPGLAIDEQYF. CDR3 bases: TGTGCCAGCAGCGGCCACCCGGGACTAGCGATCGACGAGCAGTACTTC.

The V and J genes are TRBV10-3 and TRBJ2-2, with TRBD2 identical over 14 bases. The V and J ends lost 10 bases and 8 bases, in that order; junction bases with no gene match: 12. Germline values: CDR1 ENHRY, CDR2 SYGVKD. There are 16 residues in the CDR3. The CDR3 nucleotides are TGTGCCACCAGCCCCGGGACTAGCGGGAGAACAGGGGAGCTGTTTTTT. Its translation is CATSPGTSGRTGELFF.

This chain uses TRBV19 with TRBJ2-7, with TRBD2 matching 8 bases. The germline V gene has CDR1 LNHDA and CDR2 SQIVND (reference sequence). Germline trimming cut 9 bases from V and 5 bases from J; bases unmatched to any gene: 15. The CDR3 contains 15 residues. CDR3 nucleotide sequence: TGTGCCAGGGCCCCCAGGGGAGCGGGAGAGAACGAGCAGTACTTC. Amino acids: CARAPRGAGENEQYF.

This chain links TRBV19 with TRBJ1-6, with a tentative D call TRBD1 (6 bases). Per the germline V gene, CDR1 is LNHDA and CDR2 is SQIVND (reference sequence). This CDR3 comprises 13 residues. V was cut by 3 bases and J by 7 bases, with 7 bases left in between. As DNA, the CDR3 is TGTGCCAGTAGTATCGGACAGAATTCACCCCTCCACTTT. The encoded protein is CASSIGQNSPLHF.